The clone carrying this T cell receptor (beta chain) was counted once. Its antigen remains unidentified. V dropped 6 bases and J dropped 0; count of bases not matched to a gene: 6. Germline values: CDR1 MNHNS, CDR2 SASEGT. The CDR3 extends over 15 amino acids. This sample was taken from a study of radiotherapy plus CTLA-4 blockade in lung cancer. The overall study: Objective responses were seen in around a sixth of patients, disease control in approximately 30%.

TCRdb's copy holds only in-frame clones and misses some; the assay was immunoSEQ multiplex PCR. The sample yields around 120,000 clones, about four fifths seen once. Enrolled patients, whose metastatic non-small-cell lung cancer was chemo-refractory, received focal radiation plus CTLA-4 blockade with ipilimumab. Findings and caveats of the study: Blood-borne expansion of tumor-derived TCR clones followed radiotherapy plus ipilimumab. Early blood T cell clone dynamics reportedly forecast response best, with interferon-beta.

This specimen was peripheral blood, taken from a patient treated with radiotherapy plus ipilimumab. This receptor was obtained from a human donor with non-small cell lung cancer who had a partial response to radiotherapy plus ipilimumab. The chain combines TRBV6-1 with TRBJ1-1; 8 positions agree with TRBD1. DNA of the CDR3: TGTGCCAGCAGGGGACCGGGACAGGTGAACACTGAAGCTTTCTTT. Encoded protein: CASRGPGQVNTEAFF.